Listed here are 19 T cell receptor beta chains from one sample, sequenced in a study of blood T cell repertoires in COVID-19. Assay used: immunoSEQ multiplex PCR; TCRdb lists only in-frame clones, some missing. The sample consists of some 300,000 clones, more than 85% of them appearing once. Source material: peripheral blood. Every receptor here comes from a man between 65 and 80 years old with acute or convalescent COVID-19.

V gene TRBV10-1 combines with J gene TRBJ2-1, with a tentative D call TRBD1 (5 bases). With 10 bases removed from V and 7 bases from J, the gap between germline ends came to 20 bases. This CDR3 is built from 14 residues. The V gene's germline CDR1 is WNHNN and CDR2 SYGVQD (reference sequence). CDR3 DNA: TGCGCCACTCGCCGAAGGGGTTTGGGGAATGAGCAGTTCTTC. Its protein is CATRRRGLGNEQFF.

V gene TRBV5-4 combines with J gene TRBJ2-6; 7 nucleotides align to TRBD1. This CDR3 is built from 17 residues. Trimming at V came to 4 bases and at J to 3 bases, leaving 10 bases not matched to a gene. Germline V gene data show CDR1 as SGHNT and CDR2 as YYREEE (reference sequence). The CDR3 nucleotides are TGTGCCAGCAGCGACCAGACAGGGCCCCATGGGGCCAACGTCCTGACTTTC. This sequence encodes CASSDQTGPHGANVLTF.

CDR3 region: CATSGASAGDLGDTQYF. As DNA, the CDR3 is TGTGCCACCAGTGGTGCGTCTGCAGGGGATTTGGGAGATACGCAGTATTTT. This chain joins TRBV24-1 and TRBJ2-3, with a weak D call TRBD1 (6 bases). Germline loops: CDR1 KGHDR, CDR2 SFDVKD. There are 17 residues in the CDR3. V was cut by 5 bases and J by 5 bases, with 22 bases left in between.

The chain carries TRBV12-3 or TRBV12-4 and TRBJ1-6, with D tentatively TRBD1 (5 bases). CDR3 length: 13 amino acids. V dropped 6 bases and J dropped 10 bases, with 13 bases sitting between them. The CDR3 sequence is CASSLGGGSPLHF. CDR3 in DNA: TGTGCCAGCAGCCTCGGGGGTGGGTCACCCCTCCACTTT.

The chain recombines TRBV10-3 with TRBJ1-5; D perhaps matches TRBD1 (6 bases). This CDR3 is built from 16 residues. Trimming took off 3 bases at V and 2 bases at J, with 14 bases between the two ends. Germline lookup yields CDR1 ENHRY and CDR2 SYGVKD. The CDR3 nucleotides read TGTGCCATCAGTGAAGGTGCAGGGGTCGGCAATCAGCCCCAGCATTTT. Translated, it gives CAISEGAGVGNQPQHF.

The table lists this clone with a count of one. V gene TRBV28 combines with J gene TRBJ2-5; 12 bases are a match to TRBD2. V was pared by 2 bases and J by 5 bases, with 6 bases of the junction left unmatched. The V gene's germline CDR1 is MDHEN and CDR2 SYDVKM. The length of the CDR3 is 16 residues. CDR3 in DNA: TGTGCCAGCAGTTTACTTGAGACTAGCGGGAGCGAGACCCAGTACTTC. Its translation: CASSLLETSGSETQYF.

This chain uses TRBV5-1 with TRBJ2-3; 9 nucleotides match TRBD2. This CDR3 spans 16 amino acids. Germline loops: CDR1 SGHRS, CDR2 YFSETQ. Unmatched junction bases numbered 4, after V lost 0 bases and J lost 2 bases. CDR3 coding DNA: TGCGCCAGCAGCTTGGAGCTAGCGGGGTTCACAGATACGCAGTATTTT. This encodes CASSLELAGFTDTQYF. Full variable domain (rest looked up from reference TRBV5-1 and TRBJ2-3): KAGVTQTPRYLIKTRGQQVTLSCSPISGHRSVSWYQQTPGQGLQFLFEYFSETQRNKGNFPGRFSGRQFSNSRSEMNVSTLELGDSALYLCASSLELAGFTDTQYFGPGTRLTVL.

This sequence joins TRBV4-2 and TRBJ1-2; D call uncertain. Germline loops: CDR1 LGHNA, CDR2 YNFKEQ. Trimming shortened V by 4 bases and J by 7 bases, and 19 bases separated the two germline ends. The CDR3 contains 15 residues. The CDR3 is CASSPSGKQDAGYTF. CDR3 in DNA: TGTGCCAGCAGCCCTTCCGGGAAACAAGATGCTGGCTACACCTTC.

The CDR3 loop is CTSSLHPSDRENEAFF. CDR3 coding DNA: TGCACCAGCAGCCTCCACCCCTCCGACAGGGAGAATGAAGCTTTCTTT. This rearrangement joins TRBV1 to TRBJ1-1; TRBD1, the table's D call, lacks a check against the DNA. TRBV1 is classified as a pseudogene. CDR3 length: 16 amino acids.

The chain employs TRBV18 and TRBJ2-1, with D perhaps TRBD1 (5 bases). Germline lookup yields CDR1 KGHSH and CDR2 LQKENI. V lost 5 bases and J lost 0, with 8 bases in between. The CDR3 has 14 amino acids. CDR3 coding DNA: TGTGCCAGCTCAGGGGCCCGCTCCTACAATGAGCAGTTCTTC. Translated: CASSGARSYNEQFF.

The chain couples TRBV19 to TRBJ2-7; the match to TRBD2 covers 10 bases. In germline, CDR1 is LNHDA, CDR2 SQIVND (reference sequence). The CDR3 has 17 amino acids. With V trimmed by 3 bases and J by 3 bases, 11 bases remained unmatched. The CDR3 here is CASSISHALAGNYEQYF. In DNA, the CDR3 is TGTGCCAGTAGTATTTCTCACGCACTAGCGGGAAACTACGAGCAGTACTTC.

V usage is TRBV5-1 and J usage is TRBJ2-7, with 7 bases that match TRBD1. Germline V gene sequence: CDR1 SGHRS, CDR2 YFSETQ. CDR3 length equals 15 residues. With V trimmed by 5 bases and J by 5 bases, 13 bases remained unmatched. CDR3: CASRLQGFGPNEQYF. CDR3 in DNA: TGCGCCAGCAGGTTACAGGGGTTTGGGCCAAACGAGCAGTACTTC.

The genes are TRBV28 and TRBJ1-5, with D hard to call. The CDR3 sequence is 12 residues long. V lost 7 bases and J 0 bases, leaving 4 bases between the germline ends. In germline, CDR1 is MDHEN, CDR2 SYDVKM. DNA for the CDR3: TGTGCCAGCACCTATAGCAATCAGCCCCAGCATTTT. It specifies CASTYSNQPQHF. The full variable domain, in which reference TRBV28 and TRBJ1-5 provide the parts outside the CDR3, is DVKVTQSSRYLVKRTGEKVFLECVQDMDHENMFWYRQDPGLGLRLIYFSYDVKMKEKGDIPEGYSVSREKKERFSLILESASTNQTSMYLCASTYSNQPQHFGDGTRLSIL.

The chain recombines TRBV24-1 with TRBJ2-4; a weak D match, TRBD2 (6 bases). This CDR3 region has 14 residues. Trimming left V 4 bases short and J 2 bases short, with 8 bases between. In germline, CDR1 is KGHDR, CDR2 SFDVKD. This chain's CDR3 is CATSEGGTKNIQYF. DNA of the CDR3: TGTGCCACCAGTGAGGGGGGAACCAAAAACATTCAGTACTTC.

The chain carries TRBV27 and TRBJ2-5; 14 positions agree with TRBD2. There are 20 residues in the CDR3. Germline CDR1 and CDR2: MNHEY and SMNVEV (reference sequence). V lost 4 bases, J lost 3 bases, and 16 bases stayed unmatched. As DNA, the CDR3 is TGTGCCAGCAGTTCCTTCGGACTAGCGGGAGGTATATTGGAAAAAGAGACCCAGTACTTC. The encoded protein is CASSSFGLAGGILEKETQYF.

The rearrangement joins TRBV4-2 to TRBJ2-5; 12 bases map to TRBD2. The ends lost 2 bases at V and 3 bases at J; junction bases unmatched: 7. Germline loops: CDR1 LGHNA, CDR2 YNFKEQ. The CDR3 totals 17 residues. CDR3 in amino acids: CASSQRTSGDGEETQYF. The CDR3 region has the DNA TGTGCCAGCAGCCAACGGACTAGCGGGGATGGGGAAGAGACCCAGTACTTC.

The gene calls are TRBV6-5 and TRBJ2-1; TRBD2 is a possible D gene (6 bases). With 10 bases removed from V and 7 bases from J, the gap between germline ends came to 20 bases. The CDR3 totals 14 residues. Looked up from germline, CDR1 is MNHEY and CDR2 is SVGAGI. Here the CDR3 reads CATFYGTSQNEQFF. The CDR3 DNA sequence: TGTGCCACCTTTTACGGGACTTCCCAAAATGAGCAGTTCTTC.

This chain links TRBV19 with TRBJ2-7; TRBD1 aligns across 10 bases. The CDR3 length is 16 residues. The germline gives CDR1 LNHDA, CDR2 SQIVND (reference sequence). Trimming took 1 base from V and 3 from J; bases not matched to a gene: 6. The CDR3 DNA reads TGTGCCAGTAGTATAGCCGCGACAGGGGGCCGCTACGAGCAGTACTTC. This translates into CASSIAATGGRYEQYF.

The genes are TRBV5-1 and TRBJ1-1; 11 bases match TRBD1. V lost 4 bases to trimming and J lost 6 bases; unmatched junction nucleotides: 2. This CDR3 contains 13 residues. Germline CDR1 and CDR2: SGHRS and YFSETQ. The CDR3 here is CASSQGQGAEAFF. CDR3 sequence (DNA): TGCGCCAGCAGCCAGGGACAGGGGGCTGAAGCTTTCTTT.